One sample yielded the 13 T cell receptor beta chains listed below, sequenced in a study of PD-1 blockade in classical Hodgkin lymphoma. Relapse was seen in all patients after autologous stem cell transplantation, and brentuximab vedotin exposure was variable. TCRdb's copy holds only in-frame clones and misses some; the assay was immunoSEQ multiplex PCR. Counted here are about 36,000 clones, more than 65% occurring once; the ten biggest clones make up approximately 14%. This specimen consisted of peripheral blood mononuclear cells (PBMCs), obtained before the second cycle of nivolumab. These receptor sequences come from a human donor with classical Hodgkin lymphoma.

The sample holds a few counts of this clone. The CDR3 sequence is CASSSGGHSNLDYNEQFF. The DNA of the CDR3 is TGTGCCAGCAGTAGCGGGGGGCATTCCAACCTGGACTACAATGAGCAGTTCTTC. The chain uses TRBV11-3 and TRBJ2-1, with 10 bases fitting TRBD2. CDR3 size: 18 residues. After removal of 6 bases from V and 3 bases from J, the junction contained 14 bases not matched to a gene. Germline V gene lookup returns CDR1 SGHNT and CDR2 YENEEA.

Concerning this clone: Other nucleotide sequences in the sample specify the same CDR3. The chain uses TRBV5-1 and TRBJ2-1, with D possibly matching TRBD2 (6 bases). Germline lookup yields CDR1 SGHRS and CDR2 YFSETQ. Trimming pared 2 bases from V and 6 bases from J, leaving 6 bases between. The CDR3 spans 12 residues. The CDR3 sequence is CASSFGGNEQFF. The CDR3 DNA is TGCGCCAGCAGCTTCGGGGGCAATGAGCAGTTCTTC.

The chain joins TRBV28 to TRBJ2-6; 7 bases align to TRBD1. Trimming removed 7 bases from V and 0 bases from J; junction bases left unmatched: 6. The CDR3 extends over 16 amino acids. In germline, CDR1 is MDHEN, CDR2 SYDVKM. The CDR3 region is CASTWGQTSGANVLTF. CDR3 sequence (DNA): TGTGCCAGCACGTGGGGACAGACCTCTGGGGCCAACGTCCTGACTTTC.

This rearrangement joins TRBV10-3 to TRBJ1-5; 8 bases line up with TRBD1. The J segment lost 7 bases and the V segment lost 6 bases, leaving 8 bases of the junction unmatched. Germline-derived CDR1 and CDR2 are ENHRY and SYGVKD. This CDR3 is 14 amino acids long. CDR3 protein: CAISGTGGSQPQHF. DNA of the CDR3: TGTGCCATCAGCGGAACAGGGGGTTCACAGCCCCAGCATTTT.

This clone was detected once. The chain links TRBV6-5 to TRBJ1-6; D is unclear. The germline V gene has CDR1 MNHEY and CDR2 SVGAGI. V lost 5 bases and J lost 13, with 12 bases in between. The CDR3 has 12 residues. The chain's CDR3 is CASSTTAVPLHF. The CDR3 nucleotides are TGTGCCAGCAGTACCACAGCCGTCCCCCTCCACTTT.

The chain carries TRBV10-3 and TRBJ2-1; possible D gene TRBD2, 6 bases. CDR3 length equals 13 residues. Trimming stripped 6 bases from V and 9 bases from J, with 15 bases between. CDR1 is ENHRY and CDR2 is SYGVKD in the germline V gene. The CDR3 protein is CAISPVLGSEQFF. The CDR3 bases are TGTGCCATCAGCCCGGTCCTCGGGAGTGAGCAGTTCTTC.

This clone is medium-sized (0.01 to 0.1%). V and J are TRBV19 and TRBJ2-1; 8 bases map to TRBD1. With 3 bases clipped from V and 4 bases from J, the junction kept 8 bases outside the gene matches. The CDR3 totals 16 residues. Germline V CDR1 and CDR2: LNHDA, SQIVND (reference sequence). CDR3: CASSMGNRGDYNEQFF. CDR3 sequence (DNA): TGTGCCAGTAGTATGGGAAACAGGGGGGATTACAATGAGCAGTTCTTC.

The chain uses TRBV7-9 and TRBJ2-5; 7 bases line up with TRBD2. This CDR3 is built from 15 residues. Per the germline V gene, CDR1 is SEHNR and CDR2 is FQNEAQ (reference sequence). V trimming: 5 bases; J trimming: 5 bases; junction bases outside the gene matches: 11. This CDR3 reads CASSPGSWEGETQYF. The CDR3 coding sequence is TGTGCCAGCAGCCCCGGGTCATGGGAGGGGGAGACCCAGTACTTC. The full variable domain, completed using reference TRBV7-9 and TRBJ2-5, is DTGVSQNPRHKITKRGQNVTFRCDPISEHNRLYWYRQTLGQGPEFLTYFQNEAQLEKSRLLSDRFSAERPKGSFSTLEIQRTEQGDSAMYLCASSPGSWEGETQYFGPGTRLLVL.

The chain is built from TRBV5-1 and TRBJ1-4; 8 bases match TRBD1. V dropped 3 bases and J dropped 8; count of bases not matched to a gene: 15. The length of the CDR3 is 17 residues. CDR1 is SGHRS, CDR2 YFSETQ, per germline. CDR3 in amino acids: CASSSHGQGAALEKLFF. For the CDR3, the DNA is TGCGCCAGCAGCTCACACGGACAGGGAGCTGCCTTGGAAAAACTGTTTTTT.

The gene calls are TRBV2 and TRBJ1-1; D remains ambiguous. The CDR3 has 11 amino acids. V was trimmed by 7 bases and J by 3 bases, leaving 6 bases between them. Germline assignment: CDR1 SNHLY and CDR2 FYNNEI. The CDR3 here is CASIFHTEAFF. For the CDR3, the DNA is TGTGCCAGCATCTTTCACACTGAAGCTTTCTTT.

This clone was observed a handful of times. As DNA, the CDR3 is TGTGCCAGCAGCGGACTAGCGGGGCCTGGTGAGCAAGAGACCCAGTACTTC. The encoded protein is CASSGLAGPGEQETQYF. V gene TRBV9 combines with J gene TRBJ2-5; the match to TRBD2 covers 11 bases. J gave up 2 bases and V 3 bases, and 9 bases lay outside the gene matches. This CDR3 region has 17 residues. From germline, CDR1 is SGDLS and CDR2 YYNGEE.

J is TRBJ2-3 and V is TRBV19; TRBD2 agrees at 10 bases. The CDR3 consists of 15 residues. CDR1 LNHDA and CDR2 SQIVND come from the germline V gene (reference sequence). With V trimmed by 6 bases and J by 2 bases, 5 bases remained unmatched. The CDR3 sequence: CASSQLAGTTDTQYF. The CDR3 region has the DNA TGTGCCAGTAGCCAACTAGCGGGGACCACAGATACGCAGTATTTT.

The chain is built from TRBV5-5 and TRBJ1-4; possibly TRBD1 for D (5 bases). The V end was cut by 6 bases, the J end by 3 bases, with 15 bases between. The germline CDR1 and CDR2 sequences are SGHKS and YYEKEE (reference sequence). The CDR3 totals 15 residues. The CDR3 loop reads CASTLGGTANEKLFF. For the CDR3, the DNA is TGTGCCAGCACCCTGGGCGGGACCGCTAATGAAAAACTGTTTTTT.